The next 21 T cell receptor beta chains were all read from a single sample in a study of blood T cell repertoires in COVID-19 (dated by TCRdb to about 2020). Library preparation used the immunoSEQ multiplex PCR assay. TCRdb stores this immuneACCESS table with in-frame sequences only. Part of the clones is absent; in the studies checked, under half of the shortfall reflects unresolved V genes, and no reason is known for the rest. The sample table holds about 210,000 clones, of which 80% to 90% were seen once. The ten largest make up less than 3% of the sample. The sample comprised peripheral blood. These receptors were obtained from a man aged 50 or older with active or convalescent COVID-19.

The count of this clone is one. J is TRBJ2-3 and V is TRBV5-4, with D tentatively TRBD2 (5 bases). Germline assignment: CDR1 SGHNT and CDR2 YYREEE (reference sequence). The ends were cut back, 4 bases at V and 5 bases at J, with 8 bases in the middle. This CDR3 has 12 amino acids. The CDR3 sequence: CASSVGVDTQYF. CDR3 nucleotides: TGTGCCAGCAGCGTCGGGGTAGATACGCAGTATTTT.

The rearrangement uses TRBV9 and TRBJ1-2; D gene uncertain. V was shortened by 4 bases and J by 6 bases, with 19 bases between the two germline ends. This CDR3 is 15 amino acids long. The germline V gene encodes CDR1 SGDLS and CDR2 YYNGEE. The CDR3 loop reads CASSPREGWRDGYTF. The CDR3 region has the DNA TGTGCCAGCAGCCCCCGGGAAGGGTGGAGGGATGGCTACACCTTC. Full variable domain (rest looked up from reference TRBV9 and TRBJ1-2): DSGVTQTPKHLITATGQRVTLRCSPRSGDLSVYWYQQSLDQGLQFLIQYYNGEERAKGNILERFSAQQFPDLHSELNLSSLELGDSALYFCASSPREGWRDGYTFGSGTRLTVV.

J is TRBJ2-6 and V is TRBV19; D unresolved. CDR1 LNHDA and CDR2 SQIVND come from the germline V gene (reference sequence). The V end was cut by 4 bases, the J end by 0 bases, with 7 bases between. This CDR3 spans 15 amino acids. The CDR3 loop reads CASSTIVSGANVLTF. The CDR3 coding sequence is TGTGCCAGTAGTACTATAGTCTCTGGGGCCAACGTCCTGACTTTC.

The V call is TRBV15, the J call TRBJ2-7, with TRBD2 identical over 7 bases. Germline V gene sequence: CDR1 LNHNV, CDR2 YYDKDF (reference sequence). CDR3 length equals 15 residues. Trimming removed 0 bases from V and 2 bases from J; junction bases left unmatched: 4. CDR3 coding DNA: TGTGCCACCAGCAGAGAGGCTAGCGGAGCCTACGAGCAGTACTTC. Residues: CATSREASGAYEQYF.

This clone was detected only once. The chain couples TRBV5-1 to TRBJ2-4; TRBD2 aligns across 10 bases. Per germline, CDR1 SGHRS and CDR2 YFSETQ. This CDR3 has 15 amino acids. J gave up 1 base and V 2 bases, and 0 bases lay outside the gene matches. CDR3: CASSLLAGAKNIQYF. The CDR3 coding sequence is TGCGCCAGCAGCTTACTAGCGGGGGCCAAAAACATTCAGTACTTC.

V gene TRBV5-6 combines with J gene TRBJ1-1; TRBD1 matches 9 bases. Germline V gene sequence: CDR1 SGHDT, CDR2 YYEEEE. The J segment lost 3 bases and the V segment lost 3 bases, leaving 6 bases of the junction unmatched. This CDR3 is built from 15 residues. CDR3 region: CASSSDRGRDTEAFF. In DNA, the CDR3 is TGTGCCAGCAGCTCGGACAGGGGAAGGGACACTGAAGCTTTCTTT.

This clone was observed at least ten times. The genes are TRBV7-6 and TRBJ2-7; D may be TRBD1 (5 bases). Germline loops: CDR1 SGHVS, CDR2 FNYEAQ. The CDR3 consists of 14 residues. V was shortened by 4 bases and J by 5 bases, with 15 bases between the two germline ends. The CDR3 coding sequence is TGTGCCAGCAGCTCGCTTTTGCAGGGCAACGAGCAGTACTTC. This translates into CASSSLLQGNEQYF. Combining the CDR3 with reference TRBV7-6 and TRBJ2-7 gives the whole variable domain GAGVSQSPRYKVTKRGQDVALRCDPISGHVSLYWYRQALGQGPEFLTYFNYEAQQDKSGLPNDRFSAERPEGSISTLTIQRTEQRDSAMYRCASSSLLQGNEQYFGPGTRLTVT.

The chain has TRBV10-3 and TRBJ1-2; TRBD1 agrees at 12 bases. The CDR3 length is 14 residues. The germline V gene encodes CDR1 ENHRY and CDR2 SYGVKD. V lost 6 bases, J lost 6 bases, and 5 bases stayed unmatched. The CDR3 reads CAIRPGQGADGYTF. The CDR3 bases are TGTGCCATCAGACCGGGACAGGGGGCTGATGGCTACACCTTC.

The genes are TRBV9 and TRBJ1-5; a possible D gene is TRBD1 (5 bases). In germline, CDR1 is SGDLS, CDR2 YYNGEE. The CDR3 has 13 residues. V gave up 3 bases and J gave up 6 bases, with 10 bases separating them. CDR3 sequence reads: CASSGGDLQPQHF. Written as DNA, the CDR3 is TGTGCCAGCAGCGGGGGGGACCTTCAGCCCCAGCATTTT.

The chain links TRBV6-5 to TRBJ1-1, with a tentative D call TRBD1 (5 bases). V was pared by 5 bases and J by 3 bases, with 13 bases between. CDR1 is MNHEY, CDR2 SVGAGI, per germline. The CDR3 covers 14 residues. CDR3 loop: CASSLDSRYTEAFF. The DNA of the CDR3 is TGTGCCAGCAGTCTTGACAGCCGGTACACTGAAGCTTTCTTT.

CDR3 sequence reads: CAISESRLYRTDTQYF. The CDR3 DNA reads TGTGCCATCAGTGAGTCCAGACTTTACCGCACAGATACGCAGTATTTT. The chain links TRBV10-3 to TRBJ2-3; no reliable D call. With 0 bases removed from V and 1 base from J, the gap between germline ends came to 11 bases. This CDR3 spans 16 amino acids. The germline CDR1 and CDR2 sequences are ENHRY and SYGVKD.

The V gene is TRBV29-1, the J gene TRBJ2-3, with TRBD2 matching 7 bases. Germline trimming cut 7 bases from V and 5 bases from J; bases unmatched to any gene: 9. Germline values: CDR1 SQVTM, CDR2 ANQGSEA. The CDR3 consists of 13 residues. This CDR3 reads CSGSREAGDTQYF. DNA for the CDR3: TGCAGCGGGTCACGGGAGGCTGGAGATACGCAGTATTTT.

The chain recombines TRBV7-3 with TRBJ1-2, with D hard to call. This CDR3 contains 13 residues. V lost 1 base and J 6 bases, leaving 9 bases between the germline ends. Per germline, CDR1 SGHTA and CDR2 FQGTGA. The CDR3: CASSLRSGDGYTF. DNA of the CDR3: TGTGCCAGCAGCTTAAGATCGGGAGATGGCTACACCTTC.

The chain recombines TRBV25-1 with TRBJ2-7; D is unclear. The CDR3 consists of 14 residues. V was trimmed by 2 bases and J by 4 bases, leaving 12 bases between them. Germline lookup yields CDR1 MGHDK and CDR2 SYGVNS. CDR3 region: CASSEGLPSYEQYF. Here the CDR3 DNA reads TGTGCCAGCAGTGAAGGGCTCCCTTCTTACGAGCAGTACTTC.

The chain employs TRBV10-2 and TRBJ2-7; 15 positions match TRBD2. CDR3 length equals 17 residues. Germline values: CDR1 WSHSY, CDR2 SAAADI. Trimming at V came to 0 bases and at J to 5 bases, leaving 5 bases not matched to a gene. The CDR3 DNA is TGCGCCAGCAGTGAGTCCGGACTAGCGGGAGGGCCGGACGAGCAGTACTTC. Protein product: CASSESGLAGGPDEQYF.

This clone has only a few counts. This chain joins TRBV27 and TRBJ2-1; 7 nucleotides match TRBD2. CDR1 is MNHEY, CDR2 SMNVEV, per germline (reference sequence). The CDR3 covers 14 residues. J gave up 9 bases and V 0 bases, and 5 bases lay outside the gene matches. The CDR3, as DNA: TGTGCCAGCAGTTTATCGGTGGGGAGGGGTGAGCAGTTCTTC. Amino acids: CASSLSVGRGEQFF.

This chain links TRBV7-9 with TRBJ1-1, with 7 positions matching TRBD1. The CDR3 length is 19 residues. Per the germline V gene, CDR1 is SEHNR and CDR2 is FQNEAQ (reference sequence). Trimming cost V 5 bases and J 6 bases; bases outside gene matches: 24. CDR3 coding DNA: TGTGCCAGCAGCGCCCGGGGTGGGACAGCCGGTGCTTGGGGCTCTGAAGCTTTCTTT. Translation: CASSARGGTAGAWGSEAFF.

The CDR3 spells CASSPPVRGVDGYTF. For the CDR3, the DNA is TGTGCCAGCAGCCCCCCGGTCCGGGGAGTAGATGGCTACACCTTC. This chain joins TRBV28 and TRBJ1-2; D uncertain. This CDR3 spans 15 amino acids. V was cut by 6 bases and J by 6 bases, with 20 bases left in between. From germline, CDR1 is MDHEN and CDR2 SYDVKM.

This clone showed up just once. The chain is built from TRBV6-1 and TRBJ1-4, with D uncertain. This CDR3 region has 12 residues. Germline V gene data show CDR1 as MNHNS and CDR2 as SASEGT. With 0 bases removed from V and 14 bases from J, the gap between germline ends came to 10 bases. The CDR3 nucleotides read TGTGCCAGCAGTGAAGCCTCAGCGCGGCTGTTTTTT. Its translation: CASSEASARLFF.

This sequence joins TRBV5-1 and TRBJ2-7; possible D gene TRBD1, 6 bases. CDR1 is SGHRS and CDR2 is YFSETQ in the germline V gene. The CDR3 runs 16 residues. Trimming shortened V by 0 bases and J by 3 bases, and 16 bases separated the two germline ends. The CDR3, as DNA: TGCGCCAGCAGCTTGGATCACACAGGGCTTAACTACGAGCAGTACTTC. It encodes CASSLDHTGLNYEQYF.

The chain links TRBV28 to TRBJ1-5; weak D call: TRBD1 (5 bases). In germline, CDR1 is MDHEN, CDR2 SYDVKM. CDR3 length: 16 amino acids. The V end was cut by 6 bases, the J end by 5 bases, with 20 bases between. CDR3 DNA: TGTGCCAGCAGCCCGGACCCTGGGGGGTTGGATCAGCCCCAGCATTTT. Translated, it gives CASSPDPGGLDQPQHF.